Following are 2 T cell receptor beta chains from one sample sequenced in a study. TCRdb fed the RT-PCR reads into MiXCR, producing one record per CDR3 protein. This table holds about 680,000 distinct CDR3 sequences, approximately 15% found once. The sequencing sample was made of memory CD4+ T cells from blood. These receptors originate from a female donor in good health, serving as a healthy control.

This clonotype showed up just a few times. The rearrangement joins TRBV6-5 to TRBJ2-3; 9 positions match TRBD2. The CDR3 is 17 residues long. The V gene end was trimmed by 5 bases and the J gene end by 4 bases; junction bases not matched to a gene: 13. Germline V gene sequence: CDR1 MNHEY, CDR2 SVGAGI. The CDR3 nucleotides read TGTGCCAGCAGTCCCCCTCGCGGGAGGGATGGGGCAGATACGCAGTATTTT. The encoded protein is CASSPPRGRDGADTQYF.

CDR3 sequence: CASSYSLSSMSEQFF. The DNA for the CDR3 is TGTGCCAGCAGTTACTCGCTCTCTTCTATGTCTGAGCAGTTCTTC. The genes are TRBV6-2 or TRBV6-3 and TRBJ2-1; D ambiguous. Per germline, CDR1 MNHEY and CDR2 SVGEGT. Trimming took 0 bases from V and 9 from J, leaving 15 bases between them. CDR3 length equals 15 residues.